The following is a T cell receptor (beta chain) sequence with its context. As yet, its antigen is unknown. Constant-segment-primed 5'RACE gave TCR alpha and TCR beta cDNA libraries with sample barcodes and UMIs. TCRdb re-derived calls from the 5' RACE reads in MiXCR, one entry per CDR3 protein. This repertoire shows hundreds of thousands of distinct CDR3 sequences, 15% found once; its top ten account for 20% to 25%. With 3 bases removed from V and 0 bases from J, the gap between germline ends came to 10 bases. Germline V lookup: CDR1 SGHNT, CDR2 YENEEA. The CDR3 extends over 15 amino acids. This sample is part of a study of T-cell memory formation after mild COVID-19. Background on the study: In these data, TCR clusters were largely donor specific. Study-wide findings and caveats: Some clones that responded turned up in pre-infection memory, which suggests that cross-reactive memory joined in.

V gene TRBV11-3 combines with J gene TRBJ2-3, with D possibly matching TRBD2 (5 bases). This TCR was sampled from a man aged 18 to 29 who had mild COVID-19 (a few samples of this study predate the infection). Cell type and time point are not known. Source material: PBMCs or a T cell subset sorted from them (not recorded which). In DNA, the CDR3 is TGTGCCAGCAGCTTTAAGAGCGGAAGCACAGATACGCAGTATTTT. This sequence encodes CASSFKSGSTDTQYF.